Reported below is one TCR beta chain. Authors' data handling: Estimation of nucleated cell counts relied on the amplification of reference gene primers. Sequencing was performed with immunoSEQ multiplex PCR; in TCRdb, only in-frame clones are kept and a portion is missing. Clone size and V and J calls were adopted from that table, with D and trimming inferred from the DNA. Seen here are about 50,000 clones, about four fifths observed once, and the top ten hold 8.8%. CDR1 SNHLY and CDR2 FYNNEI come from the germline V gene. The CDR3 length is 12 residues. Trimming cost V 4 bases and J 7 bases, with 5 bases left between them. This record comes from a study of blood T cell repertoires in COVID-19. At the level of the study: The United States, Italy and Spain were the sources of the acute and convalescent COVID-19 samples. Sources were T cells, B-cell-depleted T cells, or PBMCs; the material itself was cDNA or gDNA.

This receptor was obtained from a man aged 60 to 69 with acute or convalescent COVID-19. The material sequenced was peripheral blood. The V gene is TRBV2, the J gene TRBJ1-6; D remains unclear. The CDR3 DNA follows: TGTGCCAGCAGTGGTTCGAATTCACCCCTCCACTTT. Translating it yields CASSGSNSPLHF.